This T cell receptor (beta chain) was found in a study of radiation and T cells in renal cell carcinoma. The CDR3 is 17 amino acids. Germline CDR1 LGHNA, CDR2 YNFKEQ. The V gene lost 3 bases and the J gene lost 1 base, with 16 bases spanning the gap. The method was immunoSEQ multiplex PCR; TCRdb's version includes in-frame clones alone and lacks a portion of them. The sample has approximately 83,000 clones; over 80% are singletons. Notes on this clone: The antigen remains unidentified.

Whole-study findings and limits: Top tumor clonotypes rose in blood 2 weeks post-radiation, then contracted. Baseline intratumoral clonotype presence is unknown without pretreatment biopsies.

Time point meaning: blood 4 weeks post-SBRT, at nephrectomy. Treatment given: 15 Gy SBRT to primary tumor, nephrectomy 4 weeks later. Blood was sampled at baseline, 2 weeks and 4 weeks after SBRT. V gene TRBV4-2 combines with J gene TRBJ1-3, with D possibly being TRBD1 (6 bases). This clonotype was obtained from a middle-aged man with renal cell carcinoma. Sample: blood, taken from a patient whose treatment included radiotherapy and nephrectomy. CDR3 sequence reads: CASSQKTGRLSGNTIYF. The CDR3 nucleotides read TGTGCCAGCAGCCAGAAAACAGGGCGTTTATCTGGAAACACCATATATTTT.